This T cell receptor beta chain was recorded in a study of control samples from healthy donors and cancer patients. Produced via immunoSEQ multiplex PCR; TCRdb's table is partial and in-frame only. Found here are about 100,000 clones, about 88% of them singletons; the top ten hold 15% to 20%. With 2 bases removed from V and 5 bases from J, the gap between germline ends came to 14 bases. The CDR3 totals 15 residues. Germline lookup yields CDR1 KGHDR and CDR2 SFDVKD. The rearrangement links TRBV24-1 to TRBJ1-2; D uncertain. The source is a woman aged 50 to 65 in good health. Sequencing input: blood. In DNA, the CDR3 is TGTGCCACCAGTGATTCTTTGCTCGGGAGGTATGGCTACACCTTC. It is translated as CATSDSLLGRYGYTF.